These 4 T cell receptor beta chains were all obtained from the same sample, sequenced in a study of shared clonotypes between healthy human individuals (TCRdb year 2020). To prepare the library, the immunoSEQ multiplex PCR assay was applied. TCRdb mirrors the immuneACCESS table, restricted to in-frame sequences. Some clones are absent from its copies; in checked studies, under half trace to an unresolved V gene, and the reason for the others is unknown. The sample table shows about half a million clones, and 70% to 80% are seen once. Around 12% of the sample lies in the top ten. Sequencing was performed on PBMCs. The receptors stem from a woman in her thirties or forties in good health. Some clones in this sample may be carry-over from other donors' samples.

The rearrangement links TRBV5-1 to TRBJ2-3; 11 bases fit TRBD2. Germline V CDR1 and CDR2: SGHRS, YFSETQ. The CDR3 length is 16 residues. After removal of 4 bases from V and 2 bases from J, the junction contained 6 bases not matched to a gene. The CDR3 DNA reads as TGCGCCAGCAGCCAAGGGACTAGCGGTAACACAGATACGCAGTATTTT. Protein product: CASSQGTSGNTDTQYF.

This clone was seen at least ten times. The chain uses TRBV30 and TRBJ2-5, with D possibly matching TRBD1 (6 bases). This CDR3 is built from 13 residues. Germline loops: CDR1 GTSNPN, CDR2 SVGIG (reference sequence). Trimming shortened V by 2 bases and J by 1 base, and 8 bases separated the two germline ends. The CDR3 DNA reads as TGTGCCTGGAGTAGGGGGACCCAAGAGACCCAGTACTTC. Protein: CAWSRGTQETQYF. The full variable domain, completed using reference TRBV30 and TRBJ2-5, is SQTIHQWPATLVQPVGSPLSLECTVEGTSNPNLYWYRQAAGRGLQLLFYSVGIGQISSEVPQNLSASRPQDRQFILSSKKLLLSDSGFYLCAWSRGTQETQYFGPGTRLLVL.

V gene TRBV29-1 combines with J gene TRBJ2-4; D possibly corresponds to TRBD2 (5 bases). The CDR3 runs to 12 residues. V was cut by 5 bases and J by 6 bases, with 11 bases left in between. Germline CDR1 is SQVTM and CDR2 is ANQGSEA. CDR3 sequence: CSVRSSLNIQYF. The CDR3 DNA sequence: TGCAGCGTTCGATCTAGCTTAAACATTCAGTACTTC.

Worth noting for this clone: With a far larger clone one base away, a read error is the likely cause. This CDR3 is also generated by other DNA sequences in the sample. The genes are TRBV4-2 and TRBJ2-1; TRBD2 aligns across 9 bases. CDR3 length: 15 amino acids. The germline V gene encodes CDR1 LGHNA and CDR2 YNFKEQ. The junction had 2 bases not matched to a gene; V was cut back by 1 base and J by 4 bases. DNA for the CDR3: TGTGCCAGCAGCCAAGCTAGCGGGACTTACAATGAGCAGTTCTTC. The encoded protein is CASSQASGTYNEQFF.